Here is one T cell receptor (beta chain) with its context. Its antigen is currently unknown. The record originates from a study of cytomegalovirus exposure and HLA in healthy donors. The study, taken as a whole, reports: An analysis was carried out later, and it reportedly showed fewer N-insertions in an Asian-associated ancestry cluster than the approximately 700-donor mean. Sequencing artifact likely explains a cluster of highly shared sequence variants. Across all donors, roughly uniform sequencing depth was an assumption of the presence/absence analyses.

Germline values: CDR1 LNHDA, CDR2 SQIVND (reference sequence). The germline V and J ends were trimmed by 4 bases and 4 bases, with 10 bases remaining between them. CDR3 length: 13 amino acids. The PCR used 60 Vbeta and 13 Jbeta primers. Sequencing was performed with immunoSEQ multiplex PCR; in TCRdb, only in-frame clones are kept and a portion is missing. The data hold some 150,000 clones, with about 75% observed a single time. Sequencing input: PBMCs. J is TRBJ1-1 and V is TRBV19, with a tentative D call TRBD1 (6 bases). This sequence originates from a man aged 55 to 70 in good health and CMV-seronegative. This CDR3 reads CASSNRGTTEAFF. CDR3 DNA: TGTGCCAGTAGTAATAGGGGGACCACTGAAGCTTTCTTT. The variable domain in full, completed from reference TRBV19 and TRBJ1-1, reads DGGITQSPKYLFRKEGQNVTLSCEQNLNHDAMYWYRQDPGQGLRLIYYSQIVNDFQKGDIAEGYSVSREKKESFPLTVTSAQKNPTAFYLCASSNRGTTEAFFGQGTRLTVV.